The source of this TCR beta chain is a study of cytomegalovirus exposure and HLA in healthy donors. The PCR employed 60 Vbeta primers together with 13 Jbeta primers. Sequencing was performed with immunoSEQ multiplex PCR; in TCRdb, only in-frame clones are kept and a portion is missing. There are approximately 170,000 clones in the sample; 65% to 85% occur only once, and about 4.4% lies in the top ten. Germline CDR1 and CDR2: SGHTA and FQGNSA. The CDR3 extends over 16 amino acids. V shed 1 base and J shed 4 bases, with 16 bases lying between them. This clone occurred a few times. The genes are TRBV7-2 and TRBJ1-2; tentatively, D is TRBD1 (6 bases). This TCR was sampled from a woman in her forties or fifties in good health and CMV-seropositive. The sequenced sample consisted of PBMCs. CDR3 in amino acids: CASSLEGGGRAYGYTF. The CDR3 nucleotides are TGTGCCAGCAGCTTAGAAGGGGGGGGGCGCGCCTATGGCTACACCTTC.